This TCR beta chain was identified during a study of blood T cell repertoires in COVID-19. Study information: Donors in the United States, Italy and Spain gave samples during acute or convalescent COVID-19. T cells, B-cell-depleted T cells, or PBMCs supplied cDNA or gDNA.

With V trimmed by 1 base and J by 6 bases, 1 base remained unmatched. This CDR3 contains 15 residues. CDR1 is SGHTA and CDR2 is FQGNSA in the germline V gene. Authors' data handling: Nucleated cell counts were estimated from reference gene primer amplification. Profiled with immunoSEQ multiplex PCR; TCRdb holds only in-frame clones, not every one. D and trimming were read from the DNA, whereas the V and J calls and clone size are those reported in that table. The repertoire holds 65,000 to 90,000 clones, with roughly 82% as singletons. The rearrangement uses TRBV7-2 and TRBJ1-6; 9 nucleotides agree with TRBD1. Material for sequencing was peripheral blood. The clonotype was recovered from a man in his sixties with acute or convalescent COVID-19. CDR3 in amino acids: CASSLVGQGNSPLHF. CDR3 sequence (DNA): TGTGCCAGCAGCTTAGTGGGACAGGGTAATTCACCCCTCCACTTT. The whole variable domain, remainder taken from reference TRBV7-2 and TRBJ1-6, is GAGVSQSPSNKVTEKGKDVELRCDPISGHTALYWYRQSLGQGLEFLIYFQGNSAPDKSGLPSDRFSAERTGGSVSTLTIQRTQQEDSAVYLCASSLVGQGNSPLHFGNGTRLTVT.